This T cell receptor beta chain is drawn from a study of siplizumab effects on memory and regulatory T cells. With respect to this clone: Its antigen remains unidentified.

The ends were cut back, 1 base at V and 4 bases at J, with 17 bases in the middle. Germline CDR1 and CDR2: SGHNT and YENEEA. The CDR3 is 16 residues long. Overall study results and limits: Confirmatory evidence of suppressive function in proliferating siplizumab-culture Tregs was not obtained.

The protocol was immunoSEQ multiplex PCR, while the TCRdb copy is restricted to in-frame clones and leaves out a portion. This repertoire shows around 94,000 clones, roughly 92% found once; its top ten account for around 1.1%. The chain recombines TRBV11-3 with TRBJ2-7, with D maybe TRBD2 (6 bases). The sample comprised CD4+ T cells sorted from blood. The clonotype was recovered from a human donor in good health. CDR3 DNA: TGTGCCAGCAGCTTAGGGCATAATATCGGGAGATACGAGCAGTACTTC. The encoded protein is CASSLGHNIGRYEQYF. The variable domain in full, completed from reference TRBV11-3 and TRBJ2-7, reads EAGVVQSPRYKIIEKKQPVAFWCNPISGHNTLYWYLQNLGQGPELLIRYENEEAVDDSQLPKDRFSAERLKGVDSTLKIQPAELGDSAVYLCASSLGHNIGRYEQYFGPGTRLTVT.